The rows below give T cell receptor beta chains drawn from one sample of a study of T-cell reconstitution after alpha-beta-depleted transplantation in children. Via MiXCR, TCRdb re-called the PCR reads, giving one row per CDR3 protein. The sample lists some 500,000 distinct CDR3 sequences; 30% to 35% were seen once. Sequenced material: PBMCs from the stem cell graft donor, taken from the stem cell graft. These receptors were taken from a human donor who donated a stem cell graft to a child with aplastic anemia. Both conserved end residues are part of each CDR3. The order of the fields is J gene, D gene, V gene, clone size, CDR3 DNA, CDR3 protein. The D gene is left open where the match is weak. Where a row states a size, it is once, few, many or the class of an expanded clone; other rows omit it.

TRBJ2-1,NA,TRBV19,NA,TGTGCCAGTAGTAAGGGCAGAACCTCAGGGTCTTCCTTGAGTAATGAGCAGTTCTTC,CASSKGRTSGSSLSNEQFF
TRBJ2-1,NA,TRBV18,NA,TGTGCCAGCTCACCGACCGGGACTTTGAGTGAGCAGTTCTTC,CASSPTGTLSEQFF
TRBJ2-7,NA,TRBV18,NA,TGTGCCAGCTCGCACCAATCCCACGAGCAGTACTTC,CASSHQSHEQYF
TRBJ2-2,TRBD1,TRBV7-2,NA,TGTGCCAGCAGCTTAGGACAGGGGACCTCCGGGGAGCTGTTTTTT,CASSLGQGTSGELFF
TRBJ1-5,NA,TRBV7-2,few,TGTGCCAGCAGCTTAGCGCGAGGGGATGGGCCCCAGCATTTT,CASSLARGDGPQHF
TRBJ2-1,TRBD2,TRBV14,few,TGTGCCAGCAGCCAAGATCTTGGAGCGGGAGGAGGTTACAATGAGCAGTTCTTC,CASSQDLGAGGGYNEQFF
TRBJ1-4,NA,TRBV18,NA,TGTGCCAGCTCACCACCGGGGGTTGCAACTAATGAAAAACTGTTTTTT,CASSPPGVATNEKLFF
TRBJ1-5,NA,TRBV10-3,many,TGTGCCATCGCCCGGGAGAGGGATCAGCCCCAGCATTTT,CAIARERDQPQHF
TRBJ2-3,TRBD2,TRBV10-2,once,TGCGCCATCGGTCCGGCTAGCGGGTGGAGCACAGATACGCAGTATTTT,CAIGPASGWSTDTQYF
TRBJ1-1,NA,TRBV12-3/TRBV12-4,NA,TGTGCCAGCAGTCCCTGGGCTGACGTGAACACTGAAGCTTTCTTT,CASSPWADVNTEAFF
TRBJ1-2,TRBD1,TRBV5-1,NA,TGCGCCAGCAGCGATCCGGGACAGGGTGTTGGCTACACCTTC,CASSDPGQGVGYTF
TRBJ1-1,TRBD1,TRBV7-6,NA,TGTGTCAGCAGCTCGGGACAGGGGAACACTGAAGCTTTCTTT,CVSSSGQGNTEAFF
TRBJ2-2,NA,TRBV27,NA,TGTGCCAGCAGTTTTATCAGTCTCGGGTCCACCGGGGAGCTGTTTTTT,CASSFISLGSTGELFF
TRBJ2-1,NA,TRBV4-3,NA,TGCGCCAGCAGCCCGGTTCTTCGCCTTGACAATGAGCAGTTCTTC,CASSPVLRLDNEQFF
TRBJ2-5,TRBD1,TRBV7-2,NA,TGTGCCAGCAGCCGACTCCCCGGGACAGGTCGTTCAGAGACCCAGTACTTC,CASSRLPGTGRSETQYF
TRBJ2-1,TRBD2,TRBV6-1,NA,TGTGCCAGCAGTGAATGGGCAGGGAGGGAAAATGAGCAGTTCTTC,CASSEWAGRENEQFF
TRBJ2-3,TRBD1,TRBV25-1,NA,TGTGCCAGCAGTGACAGGGGGCGGACAGATACGCAGTATTTT,CASSDRGRTDTQYF
TRBJ1-2,NA,TRBV9,NA,TGTGCCAGCAGCGTAGGGTGGTATGGCTACACCTTC,CASSVGWYGYTF
TRBJ1-1,NA,TRBV5-6,few,TGTGCCAGCAGCACTGGGACCACGGAAGCTTTCTTT,CASSTGTTEAFF
TRBJ2-7,NA,TRBV7-9,NA,TGTGCCAGCAGCTTAGTTCCCGCGTCGTACGAGCAGTACTTC,CASSLVPASYEQYF
TRBJ1-4,NA,TRBV12-3/TRBV12-4,few,TGTGCCAGCAGTTCCGCATCAGCTAATGAAAAACTGTTTTTT,CASSSASANEKLFF
TRBJ2-2,NA,TRBV7-9,NA,TGTGCCAGCAGCTTAGCAGAGGGGATGCGGACCGGGGAGCTGTTTTTT,CASSLAEGMRTGELFF
TRBJ2-1,TRBD2,TRBV12-3/TRBV12-4,NA,TGTGCCAGCAGCACTAGCGGGGGGACCTACAATGAGCAGTTCTTC,CASSTSGGTYNEQFF
TRBJ1-5,TRBD1,TRBV20-1,NA,TGCAGTGCTACAACCGGGACAGGGCGCAATCAGCCCCAGCATTTT,CSATTGTGRNQPQHF
TRBJ2-1,TRBD2,TRBV29-1,few,TGCAGCGTCTGGACTAGCGGGAGTTGGAATGAGCAGTTCTTC,CSVWTSGSWNEQFF
TRBJ1-1,NA,TRBV5-6,NA,TGTGCCAGCAGCTTGTTAGGGCGGACGAACACTGAAGCTTTCTTT,CASSLLGRTNTEAFF
TRBJ2-3,NA,TRBV28,few,TGTGCCAGCAGTTTATTGGGGGATGCGACAGATACGCAGTATTTT,CASSLLGDATDTQYF
TRBJ2-3,TRBD2,TRBV20-1,NA,TGCAGTGCGCTACTAGCGGGGGGCACAGATACGCAGTATTTT,CSALLAGGTDTQYF
TRBJ1-6,TRBD1,TRBV15,NA,TGTGCCACCAGCAGAAATGACAGGGGGCGCTTTCGGCCCCTCCACTTT,CATSRNDRGRFRPLHF
TRBJ2-1,NA,TRBV4-3,NA,TGCGCCAGCAGCCAAGTTCAGGGGTTCGCCTACAATGAGCAGTTCTTC,CASSQVQGFAYNEQFF
TRBJ2-3,TRBD1,TRBV12-3/TRBV12-4,NA,TGTGCCAGCAGTTTCCCCATCGGACAGGGGACAGATACGCAGTATTTT,CASSFPIGQGTDTQYF
TRBJ1-1,NA,TRBV30,NA,TGTGCCTGGAGCCTCATCGCAACTGAAGCTTTCTTT,CAWSLIATEAFF
TRBJ1-1,TRBD1,TRBV27,NA,TGTGCCAGCAGTCCCCGACAGGGATCTAGCACTGAAGCTTTCTTT,CASSPRQGSSTEAFF
TRBJ1-2,NA,TRBV9,NA,TGTGCCAGCAGCGTAGGGGGGCCAGGGGCTAACTATGGCTACACCTTC,CASSVGGPGANYGYTF
TRBJ2-1,TRBD2,TRBV7-7,few,TGTGCCAGCAGCCCCATGGCGGGAGGGGGCAATGAGCAGTTCTTC,CASSPMAGGGNEQFF
TRBJ2-3,NA,TRBV5-1,NA,TGCGCCAGCTTCGGGGATTTGACAGATACGCAGTATTTT,CASFGDLTDTQYF
TRBJ2-1,TRBD2,TRBV20-1,many,TGCAGTGGACTAGCGGGAGCCTCGGGTCAGTTCTTC,CSGLAGASGQFF
TRBJ1-2,NA,TRBV5-1,NA,TGCGCCAGCAGCTTGGTTCGGGGGGCAAGCTATGGCTACACCTTC,CASSLVRGASYGYTF
TRBJ2-5,TRBD1,TRBV15,many,TGTGCCACCAGCAGAGATACAGGGGGCGCAGAGACCCAGTACTTC,CATSRDTGGAETQYF
TRBJ2-3,TRBD2,TRBV5-1,many,TGCGCCAGCAGCCACACAGGGACTAGCGGGAGTCGACTCACAGATACGCAGTATTTT,CASSHTGTSGSRLTDTQYF
TRBJ2-7,TRBD2,TRBV20-1,NA,TGCAGTGCTAGGGGTGTCCTAGCGGGTATCTACGAGCAGTACTTC,CSARGVLAGIYEQYF
TRBJ2-4,NA,TRBV12-3/TRBV12-4,NA,TGTGCCAGCAGAACCGAAGAAAACATTCAGTACTTC,CASRTEENIQYF
TRBJ1-2,TRBD1,TRBV9,NA,TGTGCCAGCAGCGTTAGGACAGGGGAGTATGGCTACACCTTC,CASSVRTGEYGYTF